This T cell receptor beta chain was recorded in a study of STAT5B mutations in CD4+ large granular lymphocyte leukemia. The method was immunoSEQ multiplex PCR; TCRdb's version includes in-frame clones alone and lacks a portion of them. The top ten hold roughly 0.29% of the sample, which has some 33,000 clones, around four fifths seen once. With 4 bases removed from V and 4 bases from J, the gap between germline ends came to 15 bases. CDR1 and CDR2 from the germline V gene are SGHKS and YYEKEE (reference sequence). This CDR3 is 15 amino acids long. This sequence was found in a human donor in good health. The specimen was CD4+ T cells from blood buffy coats. V gene TRBV5-5 combines with J gene TRBJ1-5; weak D call: TRBD1 (5 bases). CDR3 amino acids: CASSGTPGANQPQHF. CDR3 nucleotide sequence: TGTGCCAGCAGCGGGACCCCCGGAGCTAATCAGCCCCAGCATTTT.